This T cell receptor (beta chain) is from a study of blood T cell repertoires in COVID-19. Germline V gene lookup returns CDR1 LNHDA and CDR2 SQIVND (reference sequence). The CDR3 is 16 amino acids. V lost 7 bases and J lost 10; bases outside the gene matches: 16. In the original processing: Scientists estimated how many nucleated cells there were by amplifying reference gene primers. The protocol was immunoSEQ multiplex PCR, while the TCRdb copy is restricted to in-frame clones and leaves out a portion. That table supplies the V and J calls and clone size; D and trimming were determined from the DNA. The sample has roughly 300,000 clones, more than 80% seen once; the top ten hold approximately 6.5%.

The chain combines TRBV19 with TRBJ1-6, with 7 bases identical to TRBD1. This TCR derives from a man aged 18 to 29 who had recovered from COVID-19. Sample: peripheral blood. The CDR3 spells CASTPGTRGGGSPLHF. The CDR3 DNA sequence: TGTGCCAGTACTCCAGGGACGAGAGGGGGCGGATCACCCCTCCACTTT.